The 19 T cell receptor beta chains below were found in one sample sequenced in a study of T-cell memory formation after mild COVID-19. One entry per CDR3 protein, called by TCRdb with MiXCR from the 5' RACE reads. The data show around 250,000 distinct CDR3 sequences, under 20% seen once. The specimen sequenced was PBMCs or a T cell subset sorted from them (not recorded which). These receptor sequences come from a man between 18 and 35 years old who had mild COVID-19 (a few samples of this study predate the infection). Cell type and time point are not known.

The V call is TRBV7-9, the J call TRBJ2-5; 8 bases align to TRBD2. The CDR3 runs 15 residues. Losses at the gene ends were 6 bases for V and 2 bases for J; bases not matched to a gene: 8. Germline CDR1 reads SEHNR; CDR2 reads FQNEAQ (reference sequence). CDR3 DNA: TGTGCCAGCAGTCTCAGCGGGGGAGGACAAGAGACCCAGTACTTC. It is translated as CASSLSGGGQETQYF.

This clonotype was detected many times. The chain carries TRBV5-1 and TRBJ2-3, with D hard to call. Looked up from germline, CDR1 is SGHRS and CDR2 is YFSETQ. The ends were cut back, 0 bases at V and 2 bases at J, with 4 bases in the middle. The length of the CDR3 is 13 residues. The CDR3 DNA reads as TGCGCCAGCAGCTTGGCAGTCACAGATACGCAGTATTTT. Its translation is CASSLAVTDTQYF.

This clonotype was counted between two and nine times. The chain carries TRBV7-3 and TRBJ1-1; perhaps TRBD1 as D (6 bases). The CDR3 is 15 residues long. The V gene's germline CDR1 is SGHTA and CDR2 FQGTGA. The V end lost 5 bases, the J end lost 3 bases, and 16 bases lay between the germline ends. The CDR3 protein is CASSPAPGADTEAFF. CDR3 nucleotide sequence: TGTGCCAGCAGCCCCGCCCCAGGGGCGGACACTGAAGCTTTCTTT.

The genes are TRBV12-3 or TRBV12-4 and TRBJ2-2; 7 bases map to TRBD1. V dropped 3 bases and J dropped 5; count of bases not matched to a gene: 6. CDR3 length: 15 residues. This CDR3 is CASSLVTGETGELFF. Here the CDR3 DNA reads TGTGCCAGCAGTTTGGTAACAGGGGAAACCGGGGAGCTGTTTTTT.

This clonotype was counted only a few times. This chain links TRBV15 with TRBJ2-1; 10 bases are shared with TRBD1. This CDR3 region has 18 residues. Trimming at V came to 0 bases and at J to 5 bases, leaving 10 bases not matched to a gene. Germline V gene sequence: CDR1 LNHNV, CDR2 YYDKDF (reference sequence). CDR3 region: CATSREAPGQGVNNEQFF. DNA of the CDR3: TGTGCCACCAGCAGAGAGGCCCCCGGACAGGGGGTAAACAATGAGCAGTTCTTC.

The chain links TRBV6-2 or TRBV6-3 to TRBJ2-7; D is undetermined. In germline, CDR1 is MNHEY, CDR2 SVGEGT. Trimming took 6 bases from V and 0 from J, leaving 18 bases between them. This CDR3 is 16 amino acids long. This CDR3 reads CASRPSPRVSSYEQYF. The CDR3 DNA reads TGTGCCAGCAGGCCCTCACCCCGGGTGAGCTCCTACGAGCAGTACTTC.

CDR3 in DNA: TGTGCCACCAGCAGAGTGGGGGTGGGGAATGAGCAGTTCTTC. This encodes CATSRVGVGNEQFF. The rearrangement links TRBV15 to TRBJ2-1; D may match TRBD1 or TRBD2 (5 bases each). Deletions cut 1 base from V and 7 bases from J, with 11 bases between. The CDR3 contains 14 residues. The germline CDR1 and CDR2 sequences are LNHNV and YYDKDF (reference sequence).

This clonotype was counted only a few times. This chain connects TRBV6-5 to TRBJ2-7; D unclear. Trimming removed 2 bases at V and 1 base at J, with 18 bases between. The germline V gene encodes CDR1 MNHEY and CDR2 SVGAGI. This CDR3 contains 17 residues. The chain's CDR3 is CASSYDRTGQTSYEQYF. In nucleotides, the CDR3 is TGTGCCAGCAGTTACGATAGAACTGGGCAGACGTCCTACGAGCAGTACTTC.

This clonotype was found a few times. The chain uses TRBV29-1 and TRBJ1-1; a weak D match, TRBD1 (5 bases). The V end was cut by 7 bases, the J end by 5 bases, with 8 bases between. Germline CDR1 is SQVTM and CDR2 is ANQGSEA. The CDR3 covers 10 residues. Written as DNA, the CDR3 is TGCAGCGCGGGGGGGACTGAAGCTTTCTTT. It is translated as CSAGGTEAFF.

This clonotype was seen only a few times. V gene TRBV7-2 combines with J gene TRBJ2-5, with 7 bases aligning to TRBD1. The ends lost 5 bases at V and 5 bases at J; junction bases unmatched: 5. The V gene's germline CDR1 is SGHTA and CDR2 FQGNSA. The CDR3 has 13 residues. The CDR3 DNA sequence: TGTGCCAGCAGCCGAGGGGGCGAGGAGACCCAGTACTTC. Translation gives CASSRGGEETQYF.

This clonotype was detected only a few times. CDR3 bases: TGTGCCATCAGTGAGTCCTGGACAGGGTCGCTGAGGGCCCAGCATTTT. This encodes CAISESWTGSLRAQHF. The chain joins TRBV10-3 to TRBJ1-5; 8 positions match TRBD1. This CDR3 contains 16 residues. CDR1 is ENHRY, CDR2 SYGVKD, per germline. V gave up 0 bases and J gave up 11 bases; unmatched junction bases: 12.

The chain carries TRBV7-2 and TRBJ1-2; D unclear. Germline-derived CDR1 and CDR2 are SGHTA and FQGNSA. The CDR3 totals 11 residues. Trimming left V 1 base short and J 8 bases short, with 5 bases between. CDR3 in amino acids: CASSLDGGYTF. The CDR3 DNA follows: TGTGCCAGCAGCTTAGACGGGGGCTACACCTTC.

This clonotype was seen more than once but under ten times. DNA of the CDR3: TGCGCCAGCAGCTTCGCGGACAGGGTGAACTATGGCTACACCTTC. Translated: CASSFADRVNYGYTF. The chain links TRBV5-1 to TRBJ1-2; 8 positions agree with TRBD1. This CDR3 contains 15 residues. Losses at the gene ends were 2 bases for V and 2 bases for J; bases not matched to a gene: 5. CDR1 SGHRS and CDR2 YFSETQ come from the germline V gene.

This clonotype was found a few times. The chain uses TRBV15 and TRBJ2-5; D call uncertain. Trimming took off 1 base at V and 3 bases at J, with 6 bases between the two ends. Germline-derived CDR1 and CDR2 are LNHNV and YYDKDF (reference sequence). This CDR3 spans 13 amino acids. The CDR3 reads CATSRALEETQYF. The CDR3 DNA reads as TGTGCCACCAGCAGAGCCCTCGAAGAGACCCAGTACTTC.

V gene TRBV28 combines with J gene TRBJ2-1; D gene ambiguous. Per the germline V gene, CDR1 is MDHEN and CDR2 is SYDVKM. Trimming took off 5 bases at V and 15 bases at J, with 17 bases between the two ends. The CDR3 runs 12 residues. CDR3 residues: CASSPTQEVGFF. For the CDR3, the DNA is TGTGCCAGCAGTCCAACTCAGGAAGTCGGGTTCTTC.

This chain connects TRBV10-3 to TRBJ2-3; perhaps TRBD2 as D (6 bases). This CDR3 comprises 12 residues. Looked up from germline, CDR1 is ENHRY and CDR2 is SYGVKD. Trimming removed 10 bases at V and 2 bases at J, with 10 bases between. As DNA, the CDR3 is TGTGCCACAGGGACTGACACAGATACGCAGTATTTT. Its protein is CATGTDTDTQYF.

In its sample, this clonotype was seen a few times. This chain joins TRBV4-1 and TRBJ1-2; maybe TRBD1 (6 bases). V was pared by 0 bases and J by 4 bases, with 12 bases between. Germline lookup yields CDR1 MGHRA and CDR2 YSYEKL. There are 15 residues in the CDR3. CDR3 sequence: CASSQEGRGTYGYTF. The CDR3 region has the DNA TGCGCCAGCAGCCAAGAGGGCAGGGGAACCTATGGCTACACCTTC.

This chain connects TRBV24-1 to TRBJ2-1, with TRBD1 identical over 10 bases. There are 19 residues in the CDR3. Unmatched junction bases numbered 12, after V lost 0 bases and J lost 5 bases. Germline values: CDR1 KGHDR, CDR2 SFDVKD. CDR3 amino acids: CATSDLTGQGEGSDNEQFF. The CDR3, as DNA: TGTGCCACCAGTGATTTGACAGGACAGGGGGAAGGGTCGGACAATGAGCAGTTCTTC.

This clonotype was counted only a few times. The V call is TRBV4-1, the J call TRBJ2-4; 8 nucleotides agree with TRBD1. The germline CDR1 and CDR2 sequences are MGHRA and YSYEKL. The CDR3 is 14 residues long. The trim removed 1 base at V and 8 bases at J, leaving 4 bases unmatched. CDR3 in amino acids: CASSQVQGGDIQYF. The CDR3 DNA sequence: TGCGCCAGCAGCCAAGTACAGGGGGGCGACATTCAGTACTTC.